The 9 T cell receptor beta chains given below trace back to one sample, sequenced in a study of response to subunit inactivated influenza vaccine. TCRdb called the RT-PCR reads again in MiXCR, with one record for every CDR3 protein. This table has more than 450,000 distinct CDR3 sequences, approximately 11% appearing once. The same sample was also studied in work on T cells expressing NK-cell markers. This second study says: Researchers built TCR beta cDNA using 5'RACE template switching with UMIs.

Sample: PBMCs from blood, taken on the day of vaccination. The receptor source for this set is a man aged 50 to 60 who received an inactivated influenza vaccine.

This sequence joins TRBV23-1 and TRBJ1-1, with D uncertain. TRBV23-1 is noted as an ORF with a role that remains uncertain. Trimming cost V 2 bases and J 5 bases, with 6 bases left between them. The CDR3 spans 12 residues. CDR3 sequence reads: CASSQGWTEAFF. CDR3 DNA: TGCGCCAGCAGTCAAGGTTGGACTGAAGCTTTCTTT.

This sequence joins TRBV28 and TRBJ2-2, with D hard to call. CDR3 size: 14 residues. Looked up from germline, CDR1 is MDHEN and CDR2 is SYDVKM. With 9 bases removed from V and 7 bases from J, the gap between germline ends came to 18 bases. CDR3 region: CASTTWVEYGELFF. In nucleotides, the CDR3 is TGTGCCAGTACAACCTGGGTGGAGTACGGGGAGCTGTTTTTT.

This clonotype was detected many times. The chain has TRBV12-3 or TRBV12-4 and TRBJ1-4; the match to TRBD1 covers 8 bases. Trimming removed 4 bases from V and 10 bases from J; junction bases left unmatched: 11. The CDR3 extends over 15 amino acids. The CDR3 region is CASSSQGAALGKLFF. For the CDR3, the DNA is TGTGCCAGCAGTTCTCAGGGGGCCGCGTTGGGAAAACTGTTTTTT.

The chain is built from TRBV6-2 or TRBV6-3 and TRBJ2-3; no firm D call. CDR3 length: 17 residues. V shed 2 bases and J shed 0 bases, with 15 bases lying between them. Germline values: CDR1 MNHEY, CDR2 SVGEGT. The DNA of the CDR3 is TGTGCCAGCAGTTACCTGCCCGGGCGTATTAGCACAGATACGCAGTATTTT. Its protein product is CASSYLPGRISTDTQYF.

V usage is TRBV7-9 and J usage is TRBJ1-6; 7 bases map to TRBD1. The junction had 8 bases not matched to a gene; V was cut back by 5 bases and J by 7 bases. Germline V gives CDR1 SEHNR, CDR2 FQNEAQ (reference sequence). The CDR3 is 15 amino acids. The CDR3 here is CASSPRQGGNSPLHF. CDR3 coding DNA: TGTGCCAGCAGCCCCCGACAGGGAGGAAATTCACCCCTCCACTTT.

V and J are TRBV27 and TRBJ2-7, with 9 bases that match TRBD2. Germline trimming cut 6 bases from V and 4 bases from J; bases unmatched to any gene: 13. Per the germline V gene, CDR1 is MNHEY and CDR2 is SMNVEV (reference sequence). CDR3 length: 16 amino acids. CDR3 DNA: TGTGCCAGCAGGTTGAGGTCTAGCGGGACTTATTACGAGCAGTACTTC. This sequence encodes CASRLRSSGTYYEQYF.

CDR3 sequence reads: CASRFSGRTYNEQFF. The CDR3, as DNA: TGTGCCAGCCGATTTAGCGGGAGGACCTACAATGAGCAGTTCTTC. The V gene is TRBV12-3 or TRBV12-4, the J gene TRBJ2-1; 10 nucleotides line up with TRBD2. The CDR3 is made up of 15 amino acids. V trimming: 8 bases; J trimming: 2 bases; junction bases outside the gene matches: 6.

In this sample, this clonotype turned up a few times. The chain uses TRBV5-1 and TRBJ2-1, with 11 bases matching TRBD2. The V gene end was trimmed by 5 bases and the J gene end by 7 bases; junction bases not matched to a gene: 8. From germline, CDR1 is SGHRS and CDR2 YFSETQ. This CDR3 region has 15 residues. Here the CDR3 DNA reads TGCGCCAGCAGATACGGACTAGCGGGCTCAAATGAGCAGTTCTTC. It codes for CASRYGLAGSNEQFF.

V usage is TRBV19 and J usage is TRBJ2-7; 8 nucleotides match TRBD1. The V and J ends lost 4 bases and 0 bases, in that order; junction bases with no gene match: 2. This CDR3 has 14 amino acids. CDR1 and CDR2 (germline): LNHDA, SQIVND (reference sequence). The CDR3 nucleotides read TGTGCCAGTAGTAAGGGGACAGGCTCCTACGAGCAGTACTTC. Translated: CASSKGTGSYEQYF. The full variable domain, with the rest looked up from reference TRBV19 and TRBJ2-7, is DGGITQSPKYLFRKEGQNVTLSCEQNLNHDAMYWYRQDPGQGLRLIYYSQIVNDFQKGDIAEGYSVSREKKESFPLTVTSAQKNPTAFYLCASSKGTGSYEQYFGPGTRLTVT.